The 15 T cell receptor beta chains listed next were all sequenced from one sample in a study of T cell changes during pregnancy in multiple sclerosis. Sequencing was performed with immunoSEQ multiplex PCR; in TCRdb, only in-frame clones are kept and a portion is missing. The top ten hold 0.78% of the sample, which has around 99,000 clones, around 93% seen once. The source material was peripheral blood, sampled in the third trimester of pregnancy. These receptors all come from a female donor in good health, enrolled as a control in a pregnancy study.

V gene TRBV4-1 combines with J gene TRBJ2-7; D gene unclear. Trimming cost V 1 base and J 2 bases, with 9 bases left between them. The CDR3 is made up of 14 amino acids. Germline CDR1 MGHRA, CDR2 YSYEKL. The CDR3 bases are TGCGCCAGCAGCCAAGTCGCGGCGACCTACGAGCAGTACTTC. Protein: CASSQVAATYEQYF.

V usage is TRBV9 and J usage is TRBJ1-2; no reliable D call. The CDR3 runs 13 residues. From germline, CDR1 is SGDLS and CDR2 YYNGEE. V shed 0 bases and J shed 3 bases, with 6 bases lying between them. The CDR3 bases are TGTGCCAGCAGCGTAGACAGCCACTATGGCTACACCTTC. This translates into CASSVDSHYGYTF. Looking up the rest from reference TRBV9 and TRBJ1-2 gives the full variable domain: DSGVTQTPKHLITATGQRVTLRCSPRSGDLSVYWYQQSLDQGLQFLIQYYNGEERAKGNILERFSAQQFPDLHSELNLSSLELGDSALYFCASSVDSHYGYTFGSGTRLTVV.

The chain links TRBV5-4 to TRBJ2-5; tentatively, D is TRBD2 (6 bases). This CDR3 comprises 14 residues. With 4 bases removed from V and 5 bases from J, the gap between germline ends came to 15 bases. Looked up from germline, CDR1 is SGHNT and CDR2 is YYREEE (reference sequence). Written as DNA, the CDR3 is TGTGCCAGCAGCCCGGTGGGGGGAGACGAGACCCAGTACTTC. It translates to CASSPVGGDETQYF.

This clone was detected once. The rearrangement joins TRBV29-1 to TRBJ1-2, with D hard to call. Trimming shortened V by 0 bases and J by 4 bases, and 15 bases separated the two germline ends. This CDR3 is built from 15 residues. Germline loops: CDR1 SQVTM, CDR2 ANQGSEA. The chain's CDR3 is CSVEERASRGYGYTF. The CDR3 region has the DNA TGCAGCGTTGAAGAAAGGGCCTCTCGGGGCTATGGCTACACCTTC.

This clone was seen once. The chain joins TRBV19 to TRBJ2-1, with D maybe TRBD2 (5 bases). Trimming removed 1 base at V and 13 bases at J, with 14 bases between. The germline CDR1 and CDR2 sequences are LNHDA and SQIVND (reference sequence). This CDR3 is built from 13 residues. In DNA, the CDR3 is TGTGCCAGTAGTATAGGAGGGAGCCCGCTCCAGTTCTTC. It translates to CASSIGGSPLQFF.

The chain is built from TRBV4-1 and TRBJ2-7, with 10 bases identical to TRBD2. After removal of 1 base from V and 5 bases from J, the junction contained 5 bases not matched to a gene. This CDR3 is 15 amino acids long. In germline, CDR1 is MGHRA, CDR2 YSYEKL. The chain's CDR3 is CASSQGLAGIDEQYF. The CDR3 coding sequence is TGCGCCAGCAGCCAAGGACTAGCGGGTATCGACGAGCAGTACTTC.

The rearrangement links TRBV4-3 to TRBJ2-7, with 10 bases fitting TRBD2. The germline V gene encodes CDR1 LGHNA and CDR2 YSLEER. The CDR3 length is 16 residues. Trimming took 0 bases from V and 2 from J; bases not matched to a gene: 4. CDR3 amino acids: CASSQDSGGIPYEQYF. DNA of the CDR3: TGCGCCAGCAGCCAAGATAGCGGGGGGATACCCTACGAGCAGTACTTC.

This clone has only a few counts. The V gene is TRBV2, the J gene TRBJ1-6; 10 bases fit TRBD1. The CDR3 consists of 13 residues. The junction had 4 bases not matched to a gene; V was cut back by 10 bases and J by 7 bases. The germline V gene has CDR1 SNHLY and CDR2 FYNNEI. The CDR3 DNA sequence: TGTGCCACCATGGGACAGGGGAATTCACCCCTCCACTTT. Its protein product is CATMGQGNSPLHF.

This chain uses TRBV7-8 with TRBJ1-5; 9 bases are a match to TRBD1. V lost 4 bases, J lost 4 bases, and 5 bases stayed unmatched. The germline V gene has CDR1 SGHVS and CDR2 FQNEAQ. There are 15 residues in the CDR3. The CDR3 DNA reads TGTGCCAGCAGCTGGGGACAGGGCCAAAATCAGCCCCAGCATTTT. Translated: CASSWGQGQNQPQHF. Full variable domain (missing parts from reference TRBV7-8 and TRBJ1-5): GAGVSQSPRYKVAKRGQDVALRCDPISGHVSLFWYQQALGQGPEFLTYFQNEAQLDKSGLPSDRFFAERPEGSVSTLKIQRTQQEDSAVYLCASSWGQGQNQPQHFGDGTRLSIL.

This clone has a single count. The DNA for the CDR3 is TGTGCCAGCAGCTTAGGGACAGAAAACTCTGGGGCCAACGTCCTGACTTTC. This translates into CASSLGTENSGANVLTF. The chain joins TRBV7-9 to TRBJ2-6; D is perhaps TRBD1 (6 bases). This CDR3 contains 17 residues. Germline V gives CDR1 SEHNR, CDR2 FQNEAQ (reference sequence). V was trimmed by 1 base and J by 0 bases, leaving 10 bases between them.

J is TRBJ2-1 and V is TRBV14; a possible D gene is TRBD2 (5 bases). There are 16 residues in the CDR3. The V gene lost 0 bases and the J gene lost 2 bases, with 11 bases spanning the gap. Germline loops: CDR1 SGHDN, CDR2 FVKESK. The CDR3 nucleotides read TGTGCCAGCAGCCAAGATAGGAGCGGCGCCTACAATGAGCAGTTCTTC. This sequence encodes CASSQDRSGAYNEQFF.

The rearrangement links TRBV29-1 to TRBJ2-2; D is ambiguous. Germline-derived CDR1 and CDR2 are SQVTM and ANQGSEA. Trimming removed 4 bases at V and 0 bases at J, with 12 bases between. The length of the CDR3 is 15 residues. The CDR3 DNA sequence: TGCAGCGTTGGTAAGCTCTTCGCGAACACCGGGGAGCTGTTTTTT. This gives the protein CSVGKLFANTGELFF.

The table lists this clone with a count of one. The V call is TRBV29-1, the J call TRBJ2-7; possibly TRBD2 for D (6 bases). Trimming removed 4 bases from V and 2 bases from J, with 12 bases in between. The CDR3 has 13 residues. Per germline, CDR1 SQVTM and CDR2 ANQGSEA. The CDR3 DNA is TGCAGCGTTGGGGGGGACGGTGCCTACGAGCAGTACTTC. Translated, it gives CSVGGDGAYEQYF.

The chain is built from TRBV11-2 and TRBJ1-6; weak D call: TRBD1 (5 bases). V dropped 3 bases and J dropped 9 bases, with 18 bases sitting between them. This CDR3 contains 16 residues. Germline V CDR1 and CDR2: SGHAT, FQNNGV. The CDR3 here is CASSFDPAGPSSPLHF. The DNA of the CDR3 is TGTGCCAGCAGCTTCGATCCTGCAGGGCCCAGTTCACCCCTCCACTTT.

This sequence joins TRBV7-2 and TRBJ1-2, with D possibly being TRBD1 (5 bases). Between the trimmed V and J ends, which lost 0 bases and 8 bases, there was a span of 22 bases. Per the germline V gene, CDR1 is SGHTA and CDR2 is FQGNSA. This CDR3 has 17 residues. CDR3 sequence (DNA): TGTGCCAGCAGCTTAGCGCAGGGCAGACGCCTAAGTTGGGGCTACACCTTC. Amino acids: CASSLAQGRRLSWGYTF.